This note documents a single T cell receptor beta chain sequence. TCR beta chains were sequenced at survey level with immunoSEQ. Libraries were prepared by immunoSEQ multiplex PCR; TCRdb keeps only in-frame clonotypes and omits some of them. The repertoire holds around 54,000 clones, with 90% to 95% as singletons. Sequenced input: PBMCs. The sequence came from a man aged 35 to 55 with rheumatoid arthritis.

CDR3 DNA sequence: TGTGCCAGCAGCCGCTCCTCTACCGAGCAGTACTTC. It yields the protein CASSRSSTEQYF. The V call is TRBV7-9, the J call TRBJ2-7, with D unresolved. Between the trimmed V and J ends, which lost 5 bases and 6 bases, there was a span of 11 bases. This CDR3 comprises 12 residues. Germline lookup yields CDR1 SEHNR and CDR2 FQNEAQ (reference sequence).